This T cell receptor beta chain was identified during a study of blood T cell repertoires in COVID-19. As for the study in general: Acute and convalescent COVID-19 specimens originated in the United States, Italy and Spain. PBMCs, B-cell-depleted T cells, or T cells provided the cDNA or gDNA that made up the material.

The J segment lost 7 bases and the V segment lost 2 bases, leaving 11 bases of the junction unmatched. This CDR3 is built from 15 residues. Per the germline V gene, CDR1 is SGDLS and CDR2 is YYNGEE. Original processing methods: Amplification with reference gene primers provided the estimates of nucleated cell counts. TCRdb's table, derived via immunoSEQ multiplex PCR, lists solely in-frame clones and lacks some. That table gives V, J and clone size, and the DNA gave D and trimming. The sample has 60,000 to 70,000 clones, 75% to 95% seen once. The TCR was taken from a human donor with active COVID-19. The donor label of this sample is uncertain. This chain connects TRBV9 to TRBJ2-5, with 7 bases fitting TRBD2. Source material: peripheral blood. The DNA of the CDR3 is TGTGCCAGCAGCGTTAACCGGGAGGCCTGGTGGACCCAGTACTTC. This codes for CASSVNREAWWTQYF.